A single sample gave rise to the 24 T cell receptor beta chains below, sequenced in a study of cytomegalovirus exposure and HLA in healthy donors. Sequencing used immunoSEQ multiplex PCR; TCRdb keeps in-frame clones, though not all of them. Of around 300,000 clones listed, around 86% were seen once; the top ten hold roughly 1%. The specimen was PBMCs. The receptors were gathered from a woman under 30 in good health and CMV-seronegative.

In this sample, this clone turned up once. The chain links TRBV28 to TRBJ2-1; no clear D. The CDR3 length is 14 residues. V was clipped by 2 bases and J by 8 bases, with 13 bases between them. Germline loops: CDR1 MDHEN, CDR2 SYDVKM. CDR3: CASSLPSGLDEQFF. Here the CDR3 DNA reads TGTGCCAGCAGTTTACCCTCCGGGTTGGATGAGCAGTTCTTC.

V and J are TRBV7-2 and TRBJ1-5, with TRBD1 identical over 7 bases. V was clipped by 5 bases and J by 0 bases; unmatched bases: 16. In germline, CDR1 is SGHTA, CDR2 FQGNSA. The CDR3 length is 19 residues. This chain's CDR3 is CASSPDRDSLFYSNQPQHF. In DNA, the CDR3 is TGTGCCAGCAGCCCTGACCGGGACAGTCTTTTTTATAGCAATCAGCCCCAGCATTTT.

The CDR3 sequence is CASSVSGAGDTQYF. The CDR3 nucleotides read TGTGCCAGCAGCGTAAGCGGGGCGGGAGATACGCAGTATTTT. The chain employs TRBV9 and TRBJ2-3, with 7 bases that match TRBD2. The germline V gene has CDR1 SGDLS and CDR2 YYNGEE. The CDR3 covers 14 residues. V shed 1 base, J shed 5 bases, and the junction held 4 bases outside the gene matches.

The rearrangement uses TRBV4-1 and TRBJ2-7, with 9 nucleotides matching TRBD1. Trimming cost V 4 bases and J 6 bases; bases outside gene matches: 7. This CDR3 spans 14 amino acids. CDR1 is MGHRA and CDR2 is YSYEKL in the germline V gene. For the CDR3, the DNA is TGCGCCAGCAGCCTGGGACAGGGAAGCGGCGAGCAGTACTTC. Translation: CASSLGQGSGEQYF.

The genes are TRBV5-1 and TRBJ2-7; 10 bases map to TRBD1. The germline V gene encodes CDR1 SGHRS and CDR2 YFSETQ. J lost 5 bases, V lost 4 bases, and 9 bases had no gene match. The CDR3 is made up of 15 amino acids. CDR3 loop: CASSQTGGVTDEQYF. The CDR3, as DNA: TGCGCCAGCAGCCAGACAGGGGGCGTAACTGACGAGCAGTACTTC.

CDR3 nucleotide sequence: TGTGCCAGCAGATTCGGGACAGGGCCTTACAATGAGCAGTTCTTC. It specifies CASRFGTGPYNEQFF. The genes are TRBV28 and TRBJ2-1; 9 positions agree with TRBD1. The CDR3 runs 15 residues. The junction had 7 bases not matched to a gene; V was cut back by 6 bases and J by 4 bases. Looked up from germline, CDR1 is MDHEN and CDR2 is SYDVKM. Full variable domain (rest looked up from reference TRBV28 and TRBJ2-1): DVKVTQSSRYLVKRTGEKVFLECVQDMDHENMFWYRQDPGLGLRLIYFSYDVKMKEKGDIPEGYSVSREKKERFSLILESASTNQTSMYLCASRFGTGPYNEQFFGPGTRLTVL.

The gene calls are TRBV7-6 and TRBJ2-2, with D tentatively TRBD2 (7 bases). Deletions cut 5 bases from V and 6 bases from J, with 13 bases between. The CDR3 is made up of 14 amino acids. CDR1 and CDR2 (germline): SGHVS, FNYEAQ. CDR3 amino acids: CASSPQGGAGELFF. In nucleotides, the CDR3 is TGTGCCAGCAGCCCACAGGGAGGGGCCGGGGAGCTGTTTTTT.

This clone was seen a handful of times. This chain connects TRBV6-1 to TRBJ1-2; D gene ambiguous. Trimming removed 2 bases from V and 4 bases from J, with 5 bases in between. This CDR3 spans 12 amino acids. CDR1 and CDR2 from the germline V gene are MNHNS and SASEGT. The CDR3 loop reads CASSELRYGYTF. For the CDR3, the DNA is TGTGCCAGCAGTGAACTCCGCTATGGCTACACCTTC.

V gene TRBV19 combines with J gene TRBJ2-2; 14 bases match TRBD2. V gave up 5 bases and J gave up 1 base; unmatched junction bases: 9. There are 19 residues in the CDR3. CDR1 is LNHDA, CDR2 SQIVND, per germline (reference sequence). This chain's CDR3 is CASSLGGTSGGRNTGELFF. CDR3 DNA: TGTGCCAGTAGTCTCGGAGGGACTAGCGGGGGTAGGAACACCGGGGAGCTGTTTTTT.

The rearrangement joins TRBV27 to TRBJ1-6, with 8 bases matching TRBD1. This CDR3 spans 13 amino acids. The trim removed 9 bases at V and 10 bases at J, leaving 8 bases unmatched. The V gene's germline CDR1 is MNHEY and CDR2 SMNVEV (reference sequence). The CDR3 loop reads CASQTGVTSPLHF. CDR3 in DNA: TGTGCCAGTCAGACAGGGGTGACATCACCCCTCCACTTT.

CDR3 region: CASSYLGTGDQPQHF. In DNA, the CDR3 is TGTGCCAGCAGTTACTTAGGGACAGGGGATCAGCCCCAGCATTTT. The V and J genes are TRBV6-6 and TRBJ1-5; TRBD1 matches 10 bases. Germline CDR1 MNHNY, CDR2 SVGAGI (reference sequence). CDR3 length: 15 amino acids. With V trimmed by 1 base and J by 5 bases, 2 bases remained unmatched.

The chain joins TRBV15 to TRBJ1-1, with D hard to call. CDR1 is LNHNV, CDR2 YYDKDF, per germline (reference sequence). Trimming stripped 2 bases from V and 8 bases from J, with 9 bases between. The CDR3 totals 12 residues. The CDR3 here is CATSRPGREAFF. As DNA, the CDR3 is TGTGCCACCAGCAGACCCGGTCGGGAAGCTTTCTTT. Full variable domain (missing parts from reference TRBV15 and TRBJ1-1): DAMVIQNPRYQVTQFGKPVTLSCSQTLNHNVMYWYQQKSSQAPKLLFHYYDKDFNNEADTPDNFQSRRPNTSFCFLDIRSPGLGDTAMYLCATSRPGREAFFGQGTRLTVV.

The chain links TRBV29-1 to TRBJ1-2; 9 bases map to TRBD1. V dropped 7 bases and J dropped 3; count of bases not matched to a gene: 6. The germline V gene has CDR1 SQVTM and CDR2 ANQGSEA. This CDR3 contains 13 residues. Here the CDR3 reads CSAWGQGYYGYTF. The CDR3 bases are TGCAGCGCCTGGGGACAGGGATACTATGGCTACACCTTC. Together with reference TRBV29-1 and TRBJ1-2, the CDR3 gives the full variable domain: SAVISQKPSRDICQRGTSLTIQCQVDSQVTMMFWYRQQPGQSLTLIATANQGSEATYESGFVIDKFPISRPNLTFSTLTVSNMSPEDSSIYLCSAWGQGYYGYTFGSGTRLTVV.

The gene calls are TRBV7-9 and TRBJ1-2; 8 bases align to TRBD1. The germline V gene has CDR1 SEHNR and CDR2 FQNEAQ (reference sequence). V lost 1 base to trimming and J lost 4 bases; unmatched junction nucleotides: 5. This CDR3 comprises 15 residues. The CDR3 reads CASSLGTGSGYGYTF. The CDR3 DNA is TGTGCCAGCAGCTTAGGGACAGGGAGTGGCTATGGCTACACCTTC.

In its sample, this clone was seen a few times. CDR3 sequence: CASSPRPPGQGSGYTF. The DNA for the CDR3 is TGTGCCAGCAGCCCCCGCCCCCCGGGACAGGGATCTGGCTACACCTTC. The chain joins TRBV27 to TRBJ1-2, with 9 bases fitting TRBD1. Germline trimming cut 6 bases from V and 7 bases from J; bases unmatched to any gene: 15. The CDR3 runs to 16 residues. Germline lookup yields CDR1 MNHEY and CDR2 SMNVEV (reference sequence).

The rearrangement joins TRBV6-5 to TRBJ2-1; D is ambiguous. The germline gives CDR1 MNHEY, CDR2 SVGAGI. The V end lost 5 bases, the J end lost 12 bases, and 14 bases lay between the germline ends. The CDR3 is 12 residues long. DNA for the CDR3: TGTGCCAGCAGTCCGAAACGAAGGAGGCAGTTCTTC. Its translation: CASSPKRRRQFF.

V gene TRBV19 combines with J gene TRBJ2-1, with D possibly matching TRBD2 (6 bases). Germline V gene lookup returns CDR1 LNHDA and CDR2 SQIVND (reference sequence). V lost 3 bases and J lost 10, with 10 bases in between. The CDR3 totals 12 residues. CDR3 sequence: CASSIWEEEQFF. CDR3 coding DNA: TGTGCCAGTAGTATCTGGGAGGAGGAGCAGTTCTTC.

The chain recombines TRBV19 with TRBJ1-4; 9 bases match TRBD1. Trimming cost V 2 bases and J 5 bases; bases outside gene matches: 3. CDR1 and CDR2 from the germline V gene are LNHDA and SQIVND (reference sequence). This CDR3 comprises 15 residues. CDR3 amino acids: CASSIWTGENEKLFF. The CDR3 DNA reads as TGTGCCAGTAGTATATGGACAGGGGAAAATGAAAAACTGTTTTTT.

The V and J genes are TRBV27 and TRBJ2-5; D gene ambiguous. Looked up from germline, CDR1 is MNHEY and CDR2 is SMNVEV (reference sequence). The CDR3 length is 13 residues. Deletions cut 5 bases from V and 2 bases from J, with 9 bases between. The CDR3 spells CASSGQLQETQYF. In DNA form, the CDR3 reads TGTGCCAGCAGTGGGCAGCTACAAGAGACCCAGTACTTC.

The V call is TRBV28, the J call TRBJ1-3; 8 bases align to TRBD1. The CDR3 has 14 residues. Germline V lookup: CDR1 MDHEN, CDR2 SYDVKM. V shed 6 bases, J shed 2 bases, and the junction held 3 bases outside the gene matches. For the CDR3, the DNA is TGTGCCAGCAGCCGGGGACAGGCTGGAAACACCATATATTTT. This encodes CASSRGQAGNTIYF.

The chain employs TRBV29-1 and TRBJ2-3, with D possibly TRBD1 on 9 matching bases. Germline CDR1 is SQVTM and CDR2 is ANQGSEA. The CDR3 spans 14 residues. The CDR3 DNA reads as TGCAGTAGCGGGGACAGGGCTGGGACAGATACGCAGTATTTT. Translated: CSSGDRAGTDTQYF.

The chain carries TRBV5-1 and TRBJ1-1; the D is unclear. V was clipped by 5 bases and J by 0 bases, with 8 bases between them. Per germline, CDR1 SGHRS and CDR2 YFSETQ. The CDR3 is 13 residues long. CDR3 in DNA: TGCGCCAGCAGGGCTGGCATGAACACTGAAGCTTTCTTT. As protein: CASRAGMNTEAFF. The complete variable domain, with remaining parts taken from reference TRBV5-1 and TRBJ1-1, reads KAGVTQTPRYLIKTRGQQVTLSCSPISGHRSVSWYQQTPGQGLQFLFEYFSETQRNKGNFPGRFSGRQFSNSRSEMNVSTLELGDSALYLCASRAGMNTEAFFGQGTRLTVV.

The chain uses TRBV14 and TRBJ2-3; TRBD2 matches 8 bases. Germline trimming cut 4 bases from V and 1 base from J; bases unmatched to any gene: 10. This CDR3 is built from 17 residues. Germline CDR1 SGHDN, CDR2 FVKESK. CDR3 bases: TGTGCCAGCAGCCTTACTAAACCGGGACTAGGCACAGATACGCAGTATTTT. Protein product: CASSLTKPGLGTDTQYF.

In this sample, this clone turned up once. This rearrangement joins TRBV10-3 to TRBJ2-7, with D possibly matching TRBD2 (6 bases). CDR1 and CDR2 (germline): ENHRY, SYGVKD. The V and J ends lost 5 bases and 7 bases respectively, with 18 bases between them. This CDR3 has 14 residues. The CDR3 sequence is CAISPGLRLEEQYF. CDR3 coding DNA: TGTGCCATCAGTCCGGGACTCCGTCTTGAGGAGCAGTACTTC.